The clone carrying this T cell receptor (beta chain) was counted between two and nine times. Its antigen remains unknown. MiXCR was run by TCRdb on the reads, yielding one entry per CDR3 protein. The sample includes about 310,000 distinct CDR3 sequences, 25% of them seen just once. The germline V gene encodes CDR1 MNHEY and CDR2 SMNVEV (reference sequence). With 5 bases clipped from V and 6 bases from J, the junction kept 9 bases outside the gene matches. The CDR3 spans 16 residues. This sample is part of a study of T cell repertoires in cytomegalovirus infection. Study-level findings and limits: The ex vivo response showed dominance by HLA-C-restricted CMV-specific TCR beta clonotypes.

The sample in question was cultured PBMCs, obtained from culture after CMV antigen stimulation. This chain connects TRBV27 to TRBJ2-3; 12 bases map to TRBD2. The source of this sequence is a human donor in good health (CMV status not recorded). Some clones in this sample may be carry-over from other donors' samples. CDR3 residues: CASSGTTSGRSDTQYF. In DNA form, the CDR3 reads TGTGCCAGCAGTGGGACTACTAGCGGGAGGTCGGATACGCAGTATTTT.